This T cell receptor beta chain is drawn from a study of preoperative IRX-2 immunotherapy in early breast cancer. Treatment of the sample: preoperative locoregional IRX-2 cytokine immunotherapy. Assay: immunoSEQ multiplex PCR; the TCRdb copy retains only in-frame clones and omits some. The sample consists of around 88,000 clones, roughly 89% of them appearing once. This clone has only a few counts. The material was tumor tissue, obtained after IRX-2 immunotherapy. The source of this sequence is a human donor with breast cancer.

As DNA, the CDR3 is TGTGCCAGCAGCTTGGACAGGGGTCCCTTCGTAAACACCATATATTTT. Encoded protein: CASSLDRGPFVNTIYF. This rearrangement joins TRBV12-1 to TRBJ1-3; the DNA was not compared with TRBD1, the D call given in the table. TRBV12-1 is a pseudogene locus. This CDR3 has 16 residues.